This TCR beta chain was sequenced in a study of blood T cell repertoires in COVID-19. This table comes from immunoSEQ multiplex PCR, and its TCRdb copy is limited to in-frame clones, with some not included. The data show 170,000 or so clones, with roughly nine tenths seen just once and 7% held by the top ten. Per the germline V gene, CDR1 is SGHTA and CDR2 is FQGNSA. CDR3 length: 16 amino acids. The V gene end was trimmed by 2 bases and the J gene end by 6 bases; junction bases not matched to a gene: 7. This chain joins TRBV7-2 and TRBJ2-1; 10 bases match TRBD2. The source is a woman in her 50s who had recovered from COVID-19. Sequencing used PBMCs or T cells enriched from blood (not recorded which). This CDR3 is CASSLQSLAGLNEQFF. CDR3 nucleotide sequence: TGTGCCAGCAGCTTACAGTCACTAGCGGGACTCAATGAGCAGTTCTTC.